These 16 T cell receptor beta chains came from one sample sequenced in a study of vaccination effects on CD4 cells after COVID-19. Clones were read by immunoSEQ multiplex PCR, and TCRdb kept only the in-frame ones, dropping some. The table shows fewer than 35,000 clones, with approximately 60% occurring only once. No antigens are known for them. Subsequent to a culture period of roughly 11 days, CD4+ T cells were isolated. This specimen was CD4+ T cells from PBMCs cultured without peptide, taken before COVID-19 vaccination. The receptors come from a human donor who received a COVID-19 vaccine.

V usage is TRBV10-1 and J usage is TRBJ1-2; D may be TRBD1 (5 bases). Germline CDR1 reads WNHNN; CDR2 reads SYGVQD (reference sequence). V shed 0 bases and J shed 7 bases, with 9 bases lying between them. The CDR3 loop spans 13 amino acids. The CDR3 here is CASSESGAGGYTF. Here the CDR3 DNA reads TGCGCCAGCAGTGAGTCAGGGGCCGGTGGCTACACCTTC.

This rearrangement joins TRBV18 to TRBJ2-1; 7 nucleotides line up with TRBD2. The germline V gene encodes CDR1 KGHSH and CDR2 LQKENI. Trimming took 1 base from V and 5 from J; bases not matched to a gene: 5. The CDR3 sequence is 15 residues long. The chain's CDR3 is CASSPQGGTNNEQFF. CDR3 DNA: TGTGCCAGCTCACCACAGGGAGGGACGAACAATGAGCAGTTCTTC.

The V gene is TRBV3-1 (or the pseudogene TRBV3-2), the J gene TRBJ1-2, with a tentative D call TRBD1 (6 bases). Looked up from germline, CDR1 is LGHDT and CDR2 is YNNKEL (reference sequence). The germline V and J ends were trimmed by 1 base and 7 bases, with 10 bases remaining between them. This CDR3 has 13 residues. CDR3 loop: CASSQVSRGGYTF. The CDR3 nucleotides read TGTGCCAGCAGCCAAGTATCCAGGGGTGGCTACACCTTC.

V gene TRBV15 combines with J gene TRBJ2-5; TRBD1 is a possible D gene (6 bases). V lost 1 base, J lost 1 base, and 10 bases lay in between. Germline V gene lookup returns CDR1 LNHNV and CDR2 YYDKDF (reference sequence). The CDR3 consists of 15 residues. CDR3 sequence: CATSRGGQTQETQYF. The CDR3 bases are TGTGCCACCAGCAGAGGTGGACAGACCCAAGAGACCCAGTACTTC.

The rearrangement links TRBV18 to TRBJ1-5; D perhaps matches TRBD1 (5 bases). Germline V lookup: CDR1 KGHSH, CDR2 LQKENI. This CDR3 region has 16 residues. The V gene lost 3 bases and the J gene lost 0 bases, with 12 bases spanning the gap. Here the CDR3 reads CASSPQGPYSNQPQHF. In nucleotides, the CDR3 is TGTGCCAGCTCACCGCAGGGACCCTATAGCAATCAGCCCCAGCATTTT.

This chain links TRBV18 with TRBJ1-6, with TRBD1 matching 9 bases. The CDR3 length is 15 residues. V dropped 2 bases and J dropped 7; count of bases not matched to a gene: 3. Germline V gene data show CDR1 as KGHSH and CDR2 as LQKENI. The CDR3 here is CASSPRDRVNSPLHF. The CDR3, as DNA: TGTGCCAGCTCACCAAGGGACAGGGTGAATTCACCCCTCCACTTT.

This chain joins TRBV11-3 and TRBJ2-1; D not resolved. CDR1 and CDR2 from the germline V gene are SGHNT and YENEEA. The CDR3 loop spans 11 amino acids. V was trimmed by 5 bases and J by 10 bases, leaving 9 bases between them. The CDR3 nucleotides are TGTGCCAGCAGCCCTGGGATCGAGCAGTTCTTC. As protein: CASSPGIEQFF.

This chain joins TRBV18 and TRBJ1-6, with 8 bases that match TRBD1. Trimming took 3 bases from V and 6 from J; bases not matched to a gene: 7. In germline, CDR1 is KGHSH, CDR2 LQKENI. The CDR3 loop spans 16 amino acids. CDR3 nucleotides: TGTGCCAGCTCACCGTTGGAAGACAGGGGTAATTCACCCCTCCACTTT. Its translation is CASSPLEDRGNSPLHF. Filled out from reference TRBV18 and TRBJ1-6, the complete variable domain reads NAGVMQNPRHLVRRRGQEARLRCSPMKGHSHVYWYRQLPEEGLKFMVYLQKENIIDESGMPKERFSAEFPKEGPSILRIQQVVRGDSAAYFCASSPLEDRGNSPLHFGNGTRLTVT.

The table lists this clone with a few counts. This chain links TRBV4-2 with TRBJ2-7; TRBD2 aligns across 9 bases. The CDR3 is 16 residues long. CDR1 LGHNA and CDR2 YNFKEQ come from the germline V gene. V lost 1 base to trimming and J lost 7 bases; unmatched junction nucleotides: 11. CDR3 DNA sequence: TGTGCCAGCAGCCAAGGAAGACATAGCGGGAGACGTGAGCAGTACTTC. Translating it yields CASSQGRHSGRREQYF.

The chain combines TRBV11-2 with TRBJ2-1; 7 nucleotides match TRBD2. Trimming removed 2 bases from V and 6 bases from J; junction bases left unmatched: 16. This CDR3 comprises 18 residues. Germline CDR1 and CDR2: SGHAT and FQNNGV. CDR3 sequence reads: CASSLWGGGSLAANEQFF. The CDR3 DNA follows: TGTGCCAGCAGCTTATGGGGTGGGGGGAGTCTAGCGGCCAATGAGCAGTTCTTC.

This clone was observed a handful of times. V and J are TRBV19 and TRBJ2-4, with D perhaps TRBD2 (5 bases). Trimming shortened V by 3 bases and J by 1 base, and 7 bases separated the two germline ends. This CDR3 contains 14 residues. CDR1 and CDR2 (germline): LNHDA, SQIVND (reference sequence). CDR3: CASSIGGAKNIQYF. DNA of the CDR3: TGTGCCAGTAGTATCGGCGGGGCCAAAAACATTCAGTACTTC.

Here the CDR3 DNA reads TGTGCAAGTCGCCCGCGGGCCTGGGGGACTGAAGCTTTCTTT. This sequence encodes CASRPRAWGTEAFF. The gene calls are TRBV12-2 and TRBJ1-1. TRBV12-2 is classified as a pseudogene. CDR3 length: 14 residues.

This sequence joins TRBV3-1 (or the pseudogene TRBV3-2) and TRBJ2-7, with 8 nucleotides matching TRBD2. There are 15 residues in the CDR3. The germline gives CDR1 LGHDT, CDR2 YNNKEL (reference sequence). V shed 4 bases, J shed 1 base, and the junction held 6 bases outside the gene matches. This CDR3 is CASSLRGGVSYEQYF. For the CDR3, the DNA is TGTGCCAGCAGCCTTCGGGGGGGCGTTTCCTACGAGCAGTACTTC.

The sample holds a few counts of this clone. The chain couples TRBV19 to TRBJ1-5; 7 nucleotides line up with TRBD1. The germline V gene has CDR1 LNHDA and CDR2 SQIVND (reference sequence). V lost 7 bases, J lost 0 bases, and 6 bases stayed unmatched. The CDR3 totals 15 residues. CDR3 in DNA: TGTGCCAGTAAGCAGGGGGGTCTTAGCAATCAGCCCCAGCATTTT. The encoded protein is CASKQGGLSNQPQHF.

This clone was recorded a few times. The chain carries TRBV15 and TRBJ2-1, with 7 bases that match TRBD2. CDR1 is LNHNV, CDR2 YYDKDF, per germline (reference sequence). With V trimmed by 2 bases and J by 6 bases, 10 bases remained unmatched. This CDR3 spans 16 amino acids. The chain's CDR3 is CATSRPASGKGNEQFF. The CDR3 coding sequence is TGTGCCACCAGCAGACCGGCCAGCGGGAAGGGCAATGAGCAGTTCTTC.

The chain joins TRBV10-1 to TRBJ2-1; D is undetermined. This CDR3 is built from 14 residues. The germline CDR1 and CDR2 sequences are WNHNN and SYGVQD (reference sequence). Trimming cost V 4 bases and J 2 bases, with 9 bases left between them. CDR3 region: CASSGAVTYNEQFF. In DNA form, the CDR3 reads TGCGCCAGCAGTGGGGCGGTAACCTACAATGAGCAGTTCTTC.